These T cell receptor beta chains were read from a single sample in a study of blood T cell repertoires in COVID-19. TCRdb's table, derived via immunoSEQ multiplex PCR, lists solely in-frame clones and lacks some. The table lists around 470,000 clones, 89% of them singletons. Sequencing input: peripheral blood. The receptors here all came from a man aged 18-30 years with COVID-19, enrolled during active disease. Both conserved end residues are part of each CDR3. The D gene is left open where the match is weak. Size is stated for part of the rows, as once, few or many counts, or as a class when the clone is expanded.

TRBJ2-1 | - | TRBV7-8 | - | CASSLNRRDEQFF | TGTGCCAGCAGCTTAAACAGACGCGATGAGCAGTTCTTC
TRBJ1-5 | few | TRBV12-3/TRBV12-4 | TRBD1 | CASTPDRGLQHF | TGTGCCAGCACTCCGGACAGGGGACTCCAGCATTTT
TRBJ1-1 | few | TRBV18 | - | CASSPQGENTEAFF | TGTGCCAGCTCACCACAGGGGGAGAACACTGAAGCTTTCTTT
TRBJ2-3 | - | TRBV19 | - | CASGGHGTDTQYF | TGTGCCAGCGGCGGACATGGCACAGATACGCAGTATTTT
TRBJ1-3 | - | TRBV19 | - | CASSLSLLPGNTIYF | TGTGCCAGTAGTCTTTCTCTACTCCCTGGAAACACCATATATTTT
TRBJ2-5 | - | TRBV7-6 | - | CASSDVLGRETQYF | TGTGCCAGCAGCGACGTGTTGGGGAGAGAGACCCAGTACTTC
TRBJ2-5 | - | TRBV2 | - | CASSSGVGKTQYF | TGTGCCAGCAGCTCGGGGGTAGGAAAGACCCAGTACTTC
TRBJ2-3 | once | TRBV7-2 | - | CASSDNSDTQYF | TGTGCCAGCAGCGACAATTCGGATACGCAGTATTTT
TRBJ1-4 | - | TRBV7-9 | - | CASSLGGQLNEKLFF | TGTGCCAGCAGCTTAGGAGGACAACTTAATGAAAAACTGTTTTTT
TRBJ1-1 | - | TRBV3-1/TRBV3-2 | - | CASSQGGSNTEAFF | TGTGCCAGCAGCCAAGGCGGGTCGAACACTGAAGCTTTCTTT
TRBJ2-5 | once | TRBV2 | TRBD2 | CASSEIGLAGETQYF | TGTGCCAGCAGTGAAATCGGACTAGCGGGGGAGACCCAGTACTTC
TRBJ2-5 | - | TRBV3-1/TRBV3-2 | TRBD1 | CASSLQGAWAGETQYF | TGTGCCAGCAGCCTCCAGGGGGCCTGGGCAGGAGAGACCCAGTACTTC
TRBJ2-1 | - | TRBV19 | TRBD2 | CASSSPGTSGSYEQFF | TGTGCCAGTAGTAGCCCCGGGACTAGCGGGAGCTATGAGCAGTTCTTC
TRBJ2-5 | - | TRBV5-1 | TRBD2 | CASSQTSGGEQTQYF | TGCGCCAGCAGCCAGACTAGCGGGGGGGAACAGACCCAGTACTTC
TRBJ1-2 | - | TRBV28 | TRBD1 | CASSSGTGGRGYTF | TGTGCCAGCAGTTCCGGGACAGGGGGCCGGGGCTACACCTTC
TRBJ2-3 | once | TRBV9 | - | CASSAGGGTDTQYF | TGTGCCAGCAGTGCCGGCGGTGGCACAGATACGCAGTATTTT
TRBJ2-3 | - | TRBV3-1/TRBV3-2 | TRBD2 | CASSPSSGGLPLYF | TGTGCCAGCAGCCCCTCTAGCGGGGGGCTCCCCCTGTATTTT
TRBJ2-5 | - | TRBV24-1 | - | CATSDPGRGQETQYF | TGTGCCACCAGTGATCCCGGACGGGGGCAAGAGACCCAGTACTTC
TRBJ2-2 | - | TRBV11-3 | - | CASSLATLTGELFF | TGTGCCAGCAGCTTAGCGACTCTTACCGGGGAGCTGTTTTTT
TRBJ2-2 | once | TRBV6-1 | - | CASSDGQTNTGELFF | TGTGCCAGCAGTGACGGACAGACGAACACCGGGGAGCTGTTTTTT
TRBJ1-1 | - | TRBV29-1 | - | CSVAGTQNTEAFF | TGCAGCGTGGCGGGAACACAGAACACTGAAGCTTTCTTT
TRBJ1-1 | - | TRBV6-2/TRBV6-3 | - | CASSYSPGTEAFF | TGTGCCAGCAGTTATTCCCCCGGCACTGAAGCTTTCTTT
TRBJ2-7 | - | TRBV6-6 | TRBD1 | CASSYFRDRTYEQYF | TGTGCCAGCAGTTACTTCCGGGACAGGACCTACGAGCAGTACTTC
TRBJ1-2 | - | TRBV5-6 | TRBD1 | CASSLTDRGMLGYTF | TGTGCCAGCAGCCTGACGGACAGGGGAATGCTTGGCTACACCTTC
TRBJ1-1 | few | TRBV5-1 | TRBD1 | CASSSMTGDTEAFF | TGCGCCAGCAGCTCAATGACAGGGGACACTGAAGCTTTCTTT
TRBJ2-7 | once | TRBV10-3 | TRBD2 | CAIGGTSGVNYEQYF | TGTGCCATCGGTGGGACTAGCGGGGTGAACTACGAGCAGTACTTC
TRBJ1-2 | few | TRBV9 | - | CASSGFQGEGYTF | TGTGCCAGCAGCGGATTTCAGGGTGAGGGCTACACCTTC
TRBJ2-2 | - | TRBV11-2 | - | CASTGDRTNTGELFF | TGTGCCAGCACCGGAGACAGGACCAACACCGGGGAGCTGTTTTTT
TRBJ1-3 | - | TRBV5-8 | - | CASSLEDRPGNTIYF | TGTGCCAGCAGCTTGGAGGACAGACCTGGAAACACCATATATTTT